This TCR beta chain was documented in a study of T-cell memory formation after mild COVID-19. Study-level points and caveats: Detection of some responders pre-infection suggested pre-existing cross-reactive memory T cells participated. The authors did not confirm SARS-CoV-2 specificity of second-wave clones peaking day 37.

The CDR3 loop spans 16 amino acids. Germline V gene data show CDR1 as KGHSH and CDR2 as LQKENI. V lost 3 bases and J lost 3; bases outside the gene matches: 11. Regarding this clonotype: Antigen specificity is unknown.

MiXCR was run by TCRdb on the 5' RACE reads, yielding one entry per CDR3 protein. Seen here are hundreds of thousands of distinct CDR3 sequences, about 20% observed once, and the top ten hold under 8.5%. This chain uses TRBV18 with TRBJ2-7; TRBD2 agrees at 7 bases. The sequence was collected from an adult woman who had mild COVID-19 (a few samples of this study predate the infection). Cell type and time point are not known. Sequenced sample: PBMCs or a T cell subset sorted from them (not recorded which). As DNA, the CDR3 is TGTGCCAGCTCACCCCCCCTGGGGGGGGGAAACTACGAGCAGTACTTC. Protein: CASSPPLGGGNYEQYF.